This entry lists 22 T cell receptor beta chains sequenced from one sample in a study of blood T cell repertoires in COVID-19 (TCRdb year 2020). Libraries came from the immunoSEQ multiplex PCR assay. TCRdb limited this immuneACCESS table to in-frame rearrangements with V and J called. A share of clones is missing; checked studies link under half to unresolved V genes, and the rest is unexplained. The sample includes fewer than 350,000 clones, with over 75% observed a single time. The leading ten clones occupy 6.5% to 8% of the sample. Sample: peripheral blood. The receptor set was obtained from a woman in her thirties with COVID-19, enrolled during active disease.

The table lists this clone with a count of one. The genes are TRBV7-6 and TRBJ1-4, with 8 bases aligning to TRBD1. Germline CDR1 SGHVS, CDR2 FNYEAQ. Trimming took 5 bases from V and 4 from J; bases not matched to a gene: 3. The CDR3 extends over 14 amino acids. CDR3 in DNA: TGTGCCAGCAGCATGACAGGGGATAATGAAAAACTGTTTTTT. Translated, it gives CASSMTGDNEKLFF. Full variable domain (outside the CDR3, taken from reference TRBV7-6 and TRBJ1-4): GAGVSQSPRYKVTKRGQDVALRCDPISGHVSLYWYRQALGQGPEFLTYFNYEAQQDKSGLPNDRFSAERPEGSISTLTIQRTEQRDSAMYRCASSMTGDNEKLFFGSGTQLSVL.

The gene calls are TRBV6-2 or TRBV6-3 and TRBJ2-1; D possibly corresponds to TRBD1 (6 bases). This CDR3 contains 14 residues. The germline V gene has CDR1 MNHEY and CDR2 SVGEGT. Trimming removed 5 bases from V and 6 bases from J, with 14 bases in between. This CDR3 reads CASSTQGYSNEQFF. CDR3 sequence (DNA): TGTGCCAGCAGTACCCAGGGGTACAGCAATGAGCAGTTCTTC.

In its sample, this clone was seen a few times. This chain connects TRBV2 to TRBJ2-7, with TRBD2 matching 8 bases. The CDR3 consists of 12 residues. Looked up from germline, CDR1 is SNHLY and CDR2 is FYNNEI. The V gene end was trimmed by 7 bases and the J gene end by 4 bases; junction bases not matched to a gene: 3. The CDR3 reads CASKLAVYEQYF. As DNA, the CDR3 is TGTGCCAGCAAACTAGCGGTTTACGAGCAGTACTTC.

The chain couples TRBV28 to TRBJ1-1; a possible D gene is TRBD1 (6 bases). V was pared by 4 bases and J by 0 bases, with 12 bases between. This CDR3 has 15 residues. Germline loops: CDR1 MDHEN, CDR2 SYDVKM. The CDR3 DNA reads as TGTGCCAGCAGTTCGTACAGGGTTATGAACACTGAAGCTTTCTTT. It yields the protein CASSSYRVMNTEAFF.

CDR3 DNA sequence: TGTGCCAGCAGTGGACAGGGGGTCTCCTACGAGCAGTACTTC. Translation: CASSGQGVSYEQYF. J is TRBJ2-7 and V is TRBV25-1; 9 bases align to TRBD1. Trimming at V came to 4 bases and at J to 0 bases, leaving 1 base not matched to a gene. The germline CDR1 and CDR2 sequences are MGHDK and SYGVNS. The CDR3 has 14 amino acids.

The chain has TRBV7-8 and TRBJ1-3, with D possibly being TRBD1 (6 bases). CDR1 and CDR2 (germline): SGHVS, FQNEAQ. This CDR3 has 14 amino acids. Trimming stripped 4 bases from V and 5 bases from J, with 12 bases between. CDR3 sequence: CASSSRDTRNTIYF. The CDR3 coding sequence is TGTGCCAGCAGCTCCCGGGACACAAGAAACACCATATATTTT.

This clone was picked up one time. V is TRBV2 and J is TRBJ2-5, with D tentatively TRBD1 (5 bases). The CDR3 runs 13 residues. CDR1 is SNHLY and CDR2 is FYNNEI in the germline V gene. The V and J ends lost 8 bases and 7 bases respectively, with 17 bases between them. CDR3 sequence: CASYLLRVGTQYF. The CDR3 bases are TGTGCCAGCTACCTTCTCAGGGTAGGGACCCAGTACTTC.

The J gene is TRBJ1-6, the V gene TRBV19; 10 bases align to TRBD1. Germline V gene sequence: CDR1 LNHDA, CDR2 SQIVND (reference sequence). J gave up 9 bases and V 5 bases, and 1 base lay outside the gene matches. CDR3 length: 13 amino acids. CDR3 nucleotide sequence: TGTGCCAGTAGTGGGACAGGGGCTTCACCCCTCCACTTT. This gives the protein CASSGTGASPLHF.

CDR3 sequence: CASTYIVQGEAFF. CDR3 DNA: TGTGCCAGCACCTACATCGTGCAGGGCGAAGCTTTCTTT. This rearrangement joins TRBV28 to TRBJ1-1; D might be TRBD1 (5 bases). The germline V gene encodes CDR1 MDHEN and CDR2 SYDVKM. Trimming pared 7 bases from V and 8 bases from J, leaving 17 bases between. This CDR3 spans 13 amino acids.

This clone has a single count. This sequence joins TRBV9 and TRBJ1-1; weak D call: TRBD1 (5 bases). The CDR3 is 14 residues long. V lost 3 bases, J lost 5 bases, and 14 bases lay in between. Germline V gene sequence: CDR1 SGDLS, CDR2 YYNGEE. The CDR3 nucleotides are TGTGCCAGCAGCGCCCGGGAGGGGCCTACTGAAGCTTTCTTT. Amino acids: CASSAREGPTEAFF.

V usage is TRBV2 and J usage is TRBJ2-1; 8 positions match TRBD2. CDR1 SNHLY and CDR2 FYNNEI come from the germline V gene. CDR3 length: 16 residues. J was trimmed by 4 bases and V by 5 bases; bases with no gene match: 10. This chain's CDR3 is CASSKPGLGVYNEQFF. Here the CDR3 DNA reads TGTGCCAGCAGTAAACCGGGACTAGGGGTTTACAATGAGCAGTTCTTC.

J is TRBJ2-7 and V is TRBV2; 8 bases fit TRBD1. The CDR3 contains 13 residues. In germline, CDR1 is SNHLY, CDR2 FYNNEI. The J segment lost 1 base and the V segment lost 6 bases, leaving 2 bases of the junction unmatched. Written as DNA, the CDR3 is TGTGCCAGCAGACAGGGGGGATCCTACGAGCAGTACTTC. It is translated as CASRQGGSYEQYF.

The chain is built from TRBV3-1 (or the pseudogene TRBV3-2) and TRBJ1-3; D is unresolved. There are 15 residues in the CDR3. CDR1 and CDR2 from the germline V gene are LGHDT and YNNKEL (reference sequence). Trimming stripped 4 bases from V and 0 bases from J, with 10 bases between. The DNA of the CDR3 is TGTGCCAGCAGCCGGAGTCAGACCTCTGGAAACACCATATATTTT. Translation gives CASSRSQTSGNTIYF.

The genes are TRBV11-2 and TRBJ2-3; 7 bases line up with TRBD1. CDR3 size: 13 residues. V was clipped by 5 bases and J by 5 bases; unmatched bases: 4. The germline V gene has CDR1 SGHAT and CDR2 FQNNGV. CDR3 region: CASSPGTEDTQYF. The CDR3 region has the DNA TGTGCCAGCAGCCCCGGGACAGAAGATACGCAGTATTTT.

The chain employs TRBV6-5 and TRBJ2-3; 10 bases map to TRBD1. Germline trimming cut 7 bases from V and 6 bases from J; bases unmatched to any gene: 7. This CDR3 contains 14 residues. Germline V gives CDR1 MNHEY, CDR2 SVGAGI. In DNA, the CDR3 is TGTGCCAGCACCGGGACAGGGGTCCCGGATACGCAGTATTTT. Translating gives CASTGTGVPDTQYF.

The CDR3 DNA is TGTGCCACCAGCAGAGACCGAGGACTAGCGGGAGACCCCTCCTACGAGCAGTACTTC. It codes for CATSRDRGLAGDPSYEQYF. The V call is TRBV15, the J call TRBJ2-7; TRBD2 matches at 13 bases. The V and J ends lost 0 bases and 0 bases, in that order; junction bases with no gene match: 8. Germline V gene sequence: CDR1 LNHNV, CDR2 YYDKDF (reference sequence). The CDR3 is 19 residues long.

The chain has TRBV10-2 and TRBJ2-3; D may be TRBD1 (6 bases). Trimming removed 4 bases from V and 1 base from J, with 15 bases in between. The V gene's germline CDR1 is WSHSY and CDR2 SAAADI. The CDR3 extends over 16 amino acids. The CDR3, as DNA: TGCGCCAGCAGTGGGGGGCCACGGGATGGCACAGATACGCAGTATTTT. It is translated as CASSGGPRDGTDTQYF.

The V call is TRBV7-9, the J call TRBJ1-1, with D maybe TRBD1 (5 bases). Germline CDR1 is SEHNR and CDR2 is FQNEAQ (reference sequence). The V gene lost 5 bases and the J gene lost 4 bases, with 14 bases spanning the gap. This CDR3 spans 14 amino acids. The CDR3 region has the DNA TGTGCCAGCAGCCTATTGACAGATGGCACTGAAGCTTTCTTT. Amino acids: CASSLLTDGTEAFF.

The gene calls are TRBV5-8 and TRBJ2-1, with 9 bases that match TRBD2. The CDR3 is 16 residues long. In germline, CDR1 is SGHTS, CDR2 YDEGEE. The junction had 8 bases not matched to a gene; V was cut back by 4 bases and J by 3 bases. DNA of the CDR3: TGTGCCAGCAGCCTTCTTAGCGGGGGATACTACAATGAGCAGTTCTTC. Translating it yields CASSLLSGGYYNEQFF.

J is TRBJ2-7 and V is TRBV24-1, with D maybe TRBD1 (6 bases). Trimming pared 6 bases from V and 8 bases from J, leaving 13 bases between. Per germline, CDR1 KGHDR and CDR2 SFDVKD. The CDR3 is 12 amino acids. The chain's CDR3 is CATSTGTHQQYF. The CDR3 bases are TGTGCCACCAGTACCGGGACACACCAGCAGTACTTC.

The chain carries TRBV5-4 and TRBJ2-4, with 8 bases identical to TRBD2. The V segment lost 3 bases and the J segment 0 bases; nucleotides outside the gene matches: 8. CDR3 length equals 17 residues. Germline V lookup: CDR1 SGHNT, CDR2 YYREEE (reference sequence). The CDR3 loop reads CASSSEIGRVAKNIQYF. DNA of the CDR3: TGTGCCAGCAGCTCGGAGATCGGGAGGGTAGCCAAAAACATTCAGTACTTC. Complete variable domain (other parts from reference TRBV5-4 and TRBJ2-4): ETGVTQSPTHLIKTRGQQVTLRCSSQSGHNTVSWYQQALGQGPQFIFQYYREEENGRGNFPPRFSGLQFPNYSSELNVNALELDDSALYLCASSSEIGRVAKNIQYFGAGTRLSVL.

The chain combines TRBV6-6 with TRBJ2-7, with 10 bases lining up with TRBD2. Germline loops: CDR1 MNHNY, CDR2 SVGAGI (reference sequence). The CDR3 loop spans 14 amino acids. Germline trimming cut 2 bases from V and 2 bases from J; bases unmatched to any gene: 0. In DNA, the CDR3 is TGTGCCAGCAGTTACGGGACTAGCGCCTACGAGCAGTACTTC. This sequence encodes CASSYGTSAYEQYF.